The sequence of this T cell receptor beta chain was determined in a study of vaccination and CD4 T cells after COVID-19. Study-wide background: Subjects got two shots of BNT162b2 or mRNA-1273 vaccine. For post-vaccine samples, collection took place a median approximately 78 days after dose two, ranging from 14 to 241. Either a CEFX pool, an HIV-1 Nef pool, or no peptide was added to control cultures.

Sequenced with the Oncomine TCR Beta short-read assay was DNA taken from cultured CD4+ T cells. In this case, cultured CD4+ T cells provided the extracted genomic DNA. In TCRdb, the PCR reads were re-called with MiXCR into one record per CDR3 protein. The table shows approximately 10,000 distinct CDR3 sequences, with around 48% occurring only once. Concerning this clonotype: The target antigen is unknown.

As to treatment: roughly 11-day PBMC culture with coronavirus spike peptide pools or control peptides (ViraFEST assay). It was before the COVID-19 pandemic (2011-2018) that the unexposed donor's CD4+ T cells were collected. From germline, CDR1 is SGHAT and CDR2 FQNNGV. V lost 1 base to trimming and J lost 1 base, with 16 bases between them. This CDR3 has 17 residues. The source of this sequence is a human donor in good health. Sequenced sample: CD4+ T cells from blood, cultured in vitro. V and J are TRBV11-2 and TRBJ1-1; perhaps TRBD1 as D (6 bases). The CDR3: CASSLGDYRARNTEAFF. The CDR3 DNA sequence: TGTGCCAGCAGCTTAGGGGATTACAGGGCCCGGAACACTGAAGCTTTCTTT.